The 5 T cell receptor beta chains below all came from one sample that was sequenced in a study of cytomegalovirus exposure and HLA in healthy donors. 60 Vbeta and 13 Jbeta primers were used in PCR. Measured with immunoSEQ multiplex PCR; TCRdb has only the in-frame clones, and not every one. The table lists over 85,000 clones, around 77% of them singletons, with 7.5% to 9% in the top ten. Sequencing was performed on PBMCs. These receptors all stem from a female donor in good health and CMV-seronegative.

A few counts support this clone. This chain uses TRBV30 with TRBJ2-7; TRBD2 might be the D (8 bases). The CDR3 contains 16 residues. Per the germline V gene, CDR1 is GTSNPN and CDR2 is SVGIG (reference sequence). Trimming shortened V by 4 bases and J by 4 bases, and 23 bases separated the two germline ends. This chain's CDR3 is CAWISGGAGGGYEQYF. The CDR3 nucleotides are TGTGCCTGGATTTCGGGAGGGGCAGGGGGAGGATACGAGCAGTACTTC.

The chain couples TRBV4-2 to TRBJ1-6, with D possibly matching TRBD1 (5 bases). Germline CDR1 LGHNA, CDR2 YNFKEQ. The V end was cut by 4 bases, the J end by 7 bases, with 11 bases between. This CDR3 contains 14 residues. Here the CDR3 reads CASSRGGGNSPLHF. CDR3 sequence (DNA): TGTGCCAGCAGCCGTGGGGGAGGCAATTCACCCCTCCACTTT.

The chain joins TRBV7-2 to TRBJ2-5; 7 bases match TRBD2. Per germline, CDR1 SGHTA and CDR2 FQGNSA. The CDR3 totals 18 residues. Trimming at V came to 6 bases and at J to 1 base, leaving 17 bases not matched to a gene. CDR3 in amino acids: CASSHVEGLGRGQETQYF. DNA for the CDR3: TGTGCCAGCAGTCACGTGGAGGGTTTAGGGAGGGGCCAAGAGACCCAGTACTTC.

This clone was counted a few times. The genes are TRBV14 and TRBJ1-2, with a weak D call TRBD1 (5 bases). Between the trimmed V and J ends, which lost 0 bases and 13 bases, there was a span of 12 bases. CDR3 length: 12 amino acids. Germline assignment: CDR1 SGHDN and CDR2 FVKESK. DNA of the CDR3: TGTGCCAGCAGCCAAGATTGGGGCATAACCACCTTC. Amino acid sequence: CASSQDWGITTF.

There are a few counts of this clone. The CDR3 coding sequence is TGTGCCAGTCCTACGGACTCTGAAGCTTTCTTT. It encodes CASPTDSEAFF. V is TRBV21-1 and J is TRBJ1-1. TRBV21-1 is noted as a pseudogene. The CDR3 spans 11 residues.